Listed here are 24 T cell receptor beta chains from one sample, sequenced in a study of regulatory T cells in long-lasting Graves disease (dated by TCRdb to the early 2020s). Receptors were amplified or captured by multiplex PCR. Instrument used: Illumina HiSeq 4000. CDR3 regions were amplified by Arm-PCR with iRepertoire HTBI primers to construct TCR beta libraries. Through fastp at Q25 and MiXCR, TCRdb rebuilt clones from the public reads, retaining in-frame beta chains. Each entry is one CDR3 protein sequence, shown with its most common DNA and genes. The sample data list roughly 420,000 distinct CDR3 sequences, and 16% of these were observed just once. Around 10% of the sample belongs to the ten largest clones. The time point tag for this specimen amounts to: newly diagnosed GD, antithyroid drugs for less than 3 months. RNA was extracted from PBMCs in TRIzol for both TCR sequencing and RNA sequencing.

These data also featured in a second study, about T cells in Graves' hyperthyroidism and ophthalmopathy.

This material consisted of peripheral blood mononuclear cells (PBMCs), taken at new diagnosis, from a patient treated with antithyroid drugs. These receptors were obtained from a woman in her thirties with Graves disease. Donor details come from another sample of the same person, matched by shared clones.

This clonotype was picked up a small number of times. The gene calls are TRBV19 and TRBJ1-2; no firm D call. The CDR3 runs to 15 residues. V lost 6 bases, J lost 6 bases, and 20 bases lay in between. In germline, CDR1 is LNHDA, CDR2 SQIVND (reference sequence). CDR3 DNA: TGTGCCAGTAGAACGAAGAGGTACCTACTCCATGGCTACACCTTC. Residues: CASRTKRYLLHGYTF.

This clonotype has only a few counts. The chain joins TRBV27 to TRBJ2-3, with 7 positions matching TRBD1. The CDR3 loop spans 13 amino acids. With 6 bases clipped from V and 6 bases from J, the junction kept 6 bases outside the gene matches. The germline V gene has CDR1 MNHEY and CDR2 SMNVEV (reference sequence). The DNA for the CDR3 is TGTGCCAGCAGGACAGGGTTTAGGGATACGCAGTATTTT. It specifies CASRTGFRDTQYF.

This clonotype has at least ten counts. The chain is built from TRBV19 and TRBJ2-5; the D is unclear. CDR3 length: 14 residues. Trimming shortened V by 10 bases and J by 4 bases, and 19 bases separated the two germline ends. CDR1 and CDR2 (germline): LNHDA, SQIVND (reference sequence). CDR3 sequence reads: CATAGWTDPETQYF. The CDR3 DNA reads as TGTGCCACCGCTGGGTGGACCGACCCAGAGACCCAGTACTTC.

This clonotype was observed many times. V usage is TRBV7-9 and J usage is TRBJ2-5; 7 bases match TRBD1. Per germline, CDR1 SEHNR and CDR2 FQNEAQ (reference sequence). CDR3 length: 16 amino acids. J gave up 3 bases and V 4 bases, and 11 bases lay outside the gene matches. In DNA form, the CDR3 reads TGTGCCAGCAGCTCTCCCCCCCGACAGGGAAAAGAGACCCAGTACTTC. This encodes CASSSPPRQGKETQYF.

Of note for this clonotype: Germline and junction disagree at one end, which may indicate a read error. J is TRBJ2-1 and V is TRBV19; TRBD2 agrees at 8 bases. Germline V gene lookup returns CDR1 LNHDA and CDR2 SQIVND (reference sequence). The CDR3 is made up of 15 amino acids. CDR3 in amino acids: CASSIAGGPDNEQLF. CDR3 DNA: TGTGCCAGTAGTATAGCGGGAGGGCCTGACAATGAGCAGCTCTTC.

The chain employs TRBV7-8 and TRBJ2-1; D is undetermined. Germline V lookup: CDR1 SGHVS, CDR2 FQNEAQ. This CDR3 has 13 amino acids. V lost 1 base and J lost 7, with 8 bases in between. The chain's CDR3 is CASSLDKGNEQFF. The CDR3 DNA follows: TGTGCCAGCAGCTTAGATAAGGGAAATGAGCAGTTCTTC.

Ten or more counts support this clonotype. The rearrangement links TRBV7-6 to TRBJ2-3, with 7 positions matching TRBD2. This CDR3 is 18 amino acids long. The germline V gene has CDR1 SGHVS and CDR2 FNYEAQ. V trimming: 4 bases; J trimming: 1 base; junction bases outside the gene matches: 14. The chain's CDR3 is CASSYYAPLGGGTDTQYF. In nucleotides, the CDR3 is TGTGCCAGCAGCTACTACGCCCCCTTGGGGGGGGGCACAGATACGCAGTATTTT.

The chain is built from TRBV10-3 and TRBJ2-2; D is uncertain. Looked up from germline, CDR1 is ENHRY and CDR2 is SYGVKD. The CDR3 loop spans 16 amino acids. V dropped 8 bases and J dropped 4 bases, with 20 bases sitting between them. CDR3 in amino acids: CAIPQSSRSGTGELFF. In DNA, the CDR3 is TGTGCCATCCCACAATCATCCCGCTCGGGCACCGGGGAGCTGTTTTTT.

The rearrangement joins TRBV5-1 to TRBJ2-7, with D tentatively TRBD2 (6 bases). CDR3 length: 14 residues. The V gene's germline CDR1 is SGHRS and CDR2 YFSETQ. Trimming left V 0 bases short and J 7 bases short, with 14 bases between. The CDR3 nucleotides read TGCGCCAGCAGCTTGGTGGCGGGGAGTAAAGAGCAGTACTTC. The encoded protein is CASSLVAGSKEQYF. Variable domain in full (rest from reference TRBV5-1 and TRBJ2-7): KAGVTQTPRYLIKTRGQQVTLSCSPISGHRSVSWYQQTPGQGLQFLFEYFSETQRNKGNFPGRFSGRQFSNSRSEMNVSTLELGDSALYLCASSLVAGSKEQYFGPGTRLTVT.

This clonotype was observed at least ten times. This chain uses TRBV7-9 with TRBJ2-1; perhaps TRBD2 as D (6 bases). V was trimmed by 5 bases and J by 2 bases, leaving 10 bases between them. The CDR3 length is 14 residues. Germline loops: CDR1 SEHNR, CDR2 FQNEAQ (reference sequence). DNA for the CDR3: TGTGCCAGCAGCCCGGGGGAGACCTACAATGAGCAGTTCTTC. It yields the protein CASSPGETYNEQFF.

The genes are TRBV6-2 or TRBV6-3 and TRBJ2-2; D is unresolved. Looked up from germline, CDR1 is MNHEY and CDR2 is SVGEGT. The CDR3 sequence is 16 residues long. V was pared by 4 bases and J by 1 base, with 13 bases between. The CDR3 reads CASSWSEALNTGELFF. The CDR3, as DNA: TGTGCCAGCAGTTGGTCAGAGGCCCTGAACACCGGGGAGCTGTTTTTT.

This clonotype was seen repeatedly, ten times or more. The gene calls are TRBV6-5 and TRBJ1-2; D is undetermined. V was pared by 2 bases and J by 1 base, with 20 bases between. The CDR3 length is 18 residues. Per the germline V gene, CDR1 is MNHEY and CDR2 is SVGAGI. CDR3 in amino acids: CASSYQDRGKDLNYGYTF. As DNA, the CDR3 is TGTGCCAGCAGTTACCAAGACCGGGGAAAGGATCTTAACTATGGCTACACCTTC.

This clonotype was counted many times. The V and J genes are TRBV6-5 and TRBJ2-7; D is unclear. Germline V gene data show CDR1 as MNHEY and CDR2 as SVGAGI. CDR3 length equals 15 residues. V lost 0 bases and J lost 6, with 15 bases in between. Here the CDR3 reads CASSYSSPATTEQYF. As DNA, the CDR3 is TGTGCCAGCAGTTACTCGTCCCCAGCTACGACCGAGCAGTACTTC.

About this clonotype: A far bigger clonotype differs at one base, so this is likely a read error. The gene calls are TRBV6-1 and TRBJ2-5; tentative D call: TRBD1 (5 bases). This CDR3 comprises 14 residues. CDR1 and CDR2 (germline): MNHNS, SASEGT. Trimming pared 6 bases from V and 4 bases from J, leaving 15 bases between. The CDR3 DNA sequence: TGTGCCAGCAGCATAGGGGCAGTCACAGAGACCCAGTACTTC. Translated: CASSIGAVTETQYF.

This clonotype was counted at least ten times. The CDR3 loop is CASSPSTGLAGITDTQYF. CDR3 bases: TGTGCCAGCAGCCCATCCACCGGGCTAGCGGGAATCACAGATACGCAGTATTTT. The chain uses TRBV2 and TRBJ2-3; 9 bases agree with TRBD2. Trimming cost V 6 bases and J 2 bases; bases outside gene matches: 15. The CDR3 has 18 residues. Germline CDR1 is SNHLY and CDR2 is FYNNEI.

This sequence joins TRBV19 and TRBJ1-2, with D possibly TRBD1 on 5 matching bases. CDR1 is LNHDA and CDR2 is SQIVND in the germline V gene (reference sequence). The CDR3 length is 15 residues. V was pared by 7 bases and J by 7 bases, with 22 bases between. The CDR3 DNA is TGTGCCAGTATCAACCCCGGGCAGGGTTCGGTTGGCTACACCTTC. Residues: CASINPGQGSVGYTF.

This clonotype was observed many times. The genes are TRBV28 and TRBJ1-2; D call uncertain. The germline V gene has CDR1 MDHEN and CDR2 SYDVKM. The CDR3 has 14 amino acids. The ends were cut back, 2 bases at V and 2 bases at J, with 9 bases in the middle. Here the CDR3 DNA reads TGTGCCAGCAGTTTACCAGGATCCAACTATGGCTACACCTTC. It translates to CASSLPGSNYGYTF.

This clonotype was recorded at least ten times. The chain links TRBV12-3 or TRBV12-4 to TRBJ1-5; TRBD1 might be the D (5 bases). This CDR3 contains 12 residues. The V and J ends lost 9 bases and 7 bases respectively, with 13 bases between them. The CDR3 DNA reads TGTGCCAGTCAACGGGGCTTGCAGCCCCAGCATTTT. Protein: CASQRGLQPQHF.

This clonotype was detected only a few times. The rearrangement uses TRBV13 and TRBJ2-2, with 8 bases fitting TRBD2. V lost 5 bases and J lost 4; bases outside the gene matches: 12. The CDR3 length is 17 residues. Germline values: CDR1 PRHDT, CDR2 FYEKMQ (reference sequence). The CDR3 reads CASSPFGERELTGELFF. The DNA for the CDR3 is TGTGCCAGCAGCCCCTTCGGGGAGCGGGAGCTCACCGGGGAGCTGTTTTTT.

This clonotype occurred a few times. The CDR3 region is CASSLEGLATNTGELFF. CDR3 sequence (DNA): TGTGCCAGCAGCCTAGAGGGACTAGCGACGAACACCGGGGAGCTGTTTTTT. The chain uses TRBV4-2 and TRBJ2-2; 10 nucleotides agree with TRBD2. With V trimmed by 4 bases and J by 0 bases, 5 bases remained unmatched. In germline, CDR1 is LGHNA, CDR2 YNFKEQ. The CDR3 extends over 17 amino acids.

This chain connects TRBV2 to TRBJ1-2; weak D call: TRBD1 (5 bases). With 7 bases removed from V and 4 bases from J, the gap between germline ends came to 13 bases. Looked up from germline, CDR1 is SNHLY and CDR2 is FYNNEI. This CDR3 is built from 13 residues. CDR3: CASIGTLGYGYTF. CDR3 coding DNA: TGTGCCAGCATCGGGACTCTCGGCTATGGCTACACCTTC.

The sample holds many counts of this clonotype. This chain connects TRBV7-2 to TRBJ2-7; TRBD2 aligns across 11 bases. In germline, CDR1 is SGHTA, CDR2 FQGNSA. V lost 6 bases, J lost 3 bases, and 7 bases stayed unmatched. CDR3 length equals 15 residues. The CDR3 nucleotides are TGTGCCAGCAGGCCGGTAGGGACTAGCGGCTACGAGCAGTACTTC. This translates into CASRPVGTSGYEQYF.

The sample holds a few counts of this clonotype. The chain joins TRBV6-2 or TRBV6-3 to TRBJ2-1, with TRBD1 as a possible D gene (5 bases). The germline V and J ends were trimmed by 1 base and 9 bases, with 22 bases remaining between them. Per the germline V gene, CDR1 is MNHEY and CDR2 is SVGEGT. This CDR3 region has 17 residues. CDR3 DNA: TGTGCCAGCAGTTACTTGAGTACTCAAGAAAGAAGGGGTGAGCAGTTCTTC. Amino acids: CASSYLSTQERRGEQFF.

The chain is built from TRBV29-1 and TRBJ1-2; D gene unclear. Per germline, CDR1 SQVTM and CDR2 ANQGSEA. The CDR3 spans 12 residues. The V end was cut by 4 bases, the J end by 2 bases, with 8 bases between. The CDR3 sequence: CSVGRSNYGYTF. In nucleotides, the CDR3 is TGCAGCGTTGGTCGTTCCAACTATGGCTACACCTTC.